These 20 T cell receptor beta chains were all obtained from the same sample, sequenced in a study of blood T cells in healthy people across ages. It was with a sample-barcoded 5' primer and a J-beta primer mix that a second PCR of about 6 to 12 cycles was run. TCRdb redid the calling of the 5' RACE reads with MiXCR, one entry per CDR3 protein. The sample holds 910,000 or so distinct CDR3 sequences, roughly 50% seen once. The specimen sequenced was blood. These receptors came from a woman aged 55-69 years in good health.

This clonotype was observed many times. The V gene is TRBV29-1, the J gene TRBJ2-1; maybe TRBD2 (5 bases). V lost 5 bases and J lost 7, with 9 bases in between. The CDR3 is 11 residues long. Germline assignment: CDR1 SQVTM and CDR2 ANQGSEA. The CDR3 DNA sequence: TGCAGCGTTTCAAGAGGGAATGAGCAGTTCTTC. This gives the protein CSVSRGNEQFF.

This clonotype came up once. This sequence joins TRBV5-1 and TRBJ2-1; 7 positions agree with TRBD2. TRBJ2-7 matches the DNA end more closely, so the J call is doubtful. This CDR3 has 17 residues. Germline assignment: CDR1 SGHRS and CDR2 YFSETQ. This chain's CDR3 is CASARALAQSSYNEQYF. DNA of the CDR3: TGCGCCAGCGCAAGGGCACTAGCGCAGAGCTCCTACAATGAGCAGTACTTC.

J is TRBJ2-2 and V is TRBV5-1; D ambiguous. Germline lookup yields CDR1 SGHRS and CDR2 YFSETQ. The CDR3 length is 16 residues. Trimming removed 0 bases at V and 4 bases at J, with 13 bases between. The CDR3 bases are TGCGCCAGCAGCTTGGCCGAGGTAGCTGCCACCGGGGAGCTGTTTTTT. Its translation: CASSLAEVAATGELFF.

The chain joins TRBV3-1 to TRBJ2-3; 10 bases agree with TRBD2. The CDR3 loop spans 17 amino acids. Trimming took 3 bases from V and 2 from J; bases not matched to a gene: 8. Germline V gene sequence: CDR1 LGHDT, CDR2 YNNKEL (reference sequence). CDR3 bases: TGTGCCAGCAGCCACGATAGGACTAGCGGAGACACAGATACGCAGTATTTT. Protein product: CASSHDRTSGDTDTQYF.

This clonotype was observed a few times. The CDR3 sequence: CASSHILVPEQFF. The CDR3, as DNA: TGTGCCAGCAGCCATATCCTAGTGCCTGAGCAGTTCTTC. The chain uses TRBV7-2 and TRBJ2-1; no definite D call. In germline, CDR1 is SGHTA, CDR2 FQGNSA. This CDR3 region has 13 residues. Trimming stripped 5 bases from V and 9 bases from J, with 14 bases between.

This clonotype was detected ten times or more. V usage is TRBV29-1 and J usage is TRBJ1-1; D remains ambiguous. The CDR3 consists of 13 residues. The V gene lost 5 bases and the J gene lost 1 base, with 11 bases spanning the gap. Germline CDR1 is SQVTM and CDR2 is ANQGSEA. CDR3 sequence: CSVPGRGNTEAFF. The CDR3 coding sequence is TGCAGCGTTCCGGGTCGGGGGAACACTGAAGCTTTCTTT.

V is TRBV27 and J is TRBJ2-2; D uncertain. V shed 6 bases and J shed 2 bases, with 16 bases lying between them. The length of the CDR3 is 16 residues. Germline CDR1 and CDR2: MNHEY and SMNVEV (reference sequence). The CDR3 nucleotides read TGTGCCAGCAGACCGACTCGGGTCACTAACACCGGGGAGCTGTTTTTT. Encoded protein: CASRPTRVTNTGELFF.

The chain carries TRBV7-2 and TRBJ2-1, with TRBD2 identical over 10 bases. CDR1 and CDR2 (germline): SGHTA, FQGNSA. The CDR3 contains 15 residues. V lost 4 bases, J lost 9 bases, and 9 bases stayed unmatched. CDR3 in DNA: TGTGCCAGCAGCTCGAGCGGGAGGGCCCTCAGTGAGCAGTTCTTC. As protein: CASSSSGRALSEQFF.

V is TRBV20-1 and J is TRBJ1-5, with a weak D call TRBD1 (6 bases). This CDR3 region has 14 residues. Deletions cut 5 bases from V and 6 bases from J, with 17 bases between. In germline, CDR1 is DFQATT, CDR2 SNEGSKA (reference sequence). The CDR3 DNA reads TGCAGTGCTCTGTTAGGGGGGGCGTCTCAGCCCCAGCATTTT. It yields the protein CSALLGGASQPQHF.

The chain has TRBV20-1 and TRBJ1-4; 7 positions match TRBD1. The CDR3 is 18 residues long. Germline loops: CDR1 DFQATT, CDR2 SNEGSKA (reference sequence). V shed 2 bases and J 8 bases; nucleotides not matched to a gene: 20. This CDR3 is CSARPLGTAPLGKEKLFF. CDR3 in DNA: TGCAGTGCTAGACCCCTCGGGACAGCTCCCTTAGGAAAGGAAAAACTGTTTTTT.

A few counts support this clonotype. The V and J genes are TRBV6-5 and TRBJ2-3, with 10 positions matching TRBD2. The J segment lost 0 bases and the V segment lost 0 bases, leaving 3 bases of the junction unmatched. This CDR3 region has 17 residues. Germline V gives CDR1 MNHEY, CDR2 SVGAGI. The CDR3 region has the DNA TGTGCCAGCAGTTACTCTCGACTAGCGGGCAGCACAGATACGCAGTATTTT. Its translation is CASSYSRLAGSTDTQYF.

The chain links TRBV6-2 or TRBV6-3 to TRBJ2-1, with 8 bases lining up with TRBD2. The CDR3 consists of 15 residues. The V gene end was trimmed by 6 bases and the J gene end by 4 bases; junction bases not matched to a gene: 8. Germline-derived CDR1 and CDR2 are MNHEY and SVGEGT. The CDR3 DNA reads TGTGCCAGCAGACCCAGCGGGAGACGATACAATGAGCAGTTCTTC. It encodes CASRPSGRRYNEQFF.

The rearrangement joins TRBV20-1 to TRBJ2-7; 7 bases are a match to TRBD1. Germline V CDR1 and CDR2: DFQATT, SNEGSKA (reference sequence). Unmatched junction bases numbered 11, after V lost 0 bases and J lost 0 bases. This CDR3 is 17 amino acids long. CDR3 nucleotides: TGCAGTGCTAGAGAAATACTGACAGGGACGAACTCCTACGAGCAGTACTTC. Protein product: CSAREILTGTNSYEQYF.

The rearrangement joins TRBV20-1 to TRBJ2-7, with TRBD2 matching 9 bases. Per the germline V gene, CDR1 is DFQATT and CDR2 is SNEGSKA (reference sequence). The CDR3 covers 13 residues. With 6 bases clipped from V and 7 bases from J, the junction kept 10 bases outside the gene matches. CDR3 loop: CSAPLAGKNEQYF. The CDR3 coding sequence is TGCAGTGCCCCGCTAGCGGGGAAAAATGAGCAGTACTTC.

This sequence joins TRBV7-9 and TRBJ2-3; 8 bases agree with TRBD2. The ends lost 5 bases at V and 5 bases at J; junction bases unmatched: 6. The germline CDR1 and CDR2 sequences are SEHNR and FQNEAQ (reference sequence). This CDR3 region has 14 residues. CDR3 DNA: TGTGCCAGCAGCCAGCGGGAGACAGGAGATACGCAGTATTTT. It encodes CASSQRETGDTQYF.

The J gene is TRBJ2-7, the V gene TRBV7-9; TRBD2 matches at 8 bases. Germline assignment: CDR1 SEHNR and CDR2 FQNEAQ (reference sequence). This CDR3 has 15 residues. V was pared by 4 bases and J by 5 bases, with 10 bases of the junction left unmatched. The CDR3 is CASSWGLGEENEQYF. In nucleotides, the CDR3 is TGTGCCAGCAGCTGGGGACTAGGTGAAGAAAACGAGCAGTACTTC. Based on the CDR3 plus reference TRBV7-9 and TRBJ2-7, the full variable domain is DTGVSQNPRHKITKRGQNVTFRCDPISEHNRLYWYRQTLGQGPEFLTYFQNEAQLEKSRLLSDRFSAERPKGSFSTLEIQRTEQGDSAMYLCASSWGLGEENEQYFGPGTRLTVT.

The table lists this clonotype with a few counts. The V gene is TRBV7-2, the J gene TRBJ2-1, with 10 bases lining up with TRBD2. Germline CDR1 is SGHTA and CDR2 is FQGNSA. Trimming cost V 7 bases and J 0 bases; bases outside gene matches: 9. The CDR3 is made up of 17 amino acids. CDR3 in amino acids: CASTLTSGRASYNEQFF. In DNA form, the CDR3 reads TGTGCCAGCACCTTGACCAGCGGGAGGGCCTCCTACAATGAGCAGTTCTTC.

As DNA, the CDR3 is TGTGCCACCAGACGGGGAGGCATAGATACGCAGTATTTT. It is translated as CATRRGGIDTQYF. The chain joins TRBV24-1 to TRBJ2-3, with a possible D match to TRBD2 (6 bases). Trimming took off 7 bases at V and 5 bases at J, with 12 bases between the two ends. This CDR3 has 13 amino acids. CDR1 and CDR2 (germline): KGHDR, SFDVKD.

This clonotype came up a few times. J is TRBJ2-3 and V is TRBV12-5; 8 nucleotides align to TRBD1. This CDR3 spans 17 amino acids. Germline trimming cut 4 bases from V and 4 bases from J; bases unmatched to any gene: 13. Germline CDR1 reads LGHNT; CDR2 reads FRNRAP. In DNA form, the CDR3 reads TGTGCTAGTGGTTCACGTCACCGGACAGGGATGGCAGATACGCAGTATTTT. This sequence encodes CASGSRHRTGMADTQYF.

The genes are TRBV12-3 or TRBV12-4 and TRBJ2-2; 7 nucleotides align to TRBD2. This CDR3 has 15 amino acids. The J segment lost 0 bases and the V segment lost 4 bases, leaving 2 bases of the junction unmatched. CDR3 residues: CASSSGLPNTGELFF. DNA for the CDR3: TGTGCCAGCAGTTCGGGACTACCGAACACCGGGGAGCTGTTTTTT.